The TCR beta chain described here comes from a study of human T cells and chemical hapten exposure. This clonotype has a count of ten or more. The antigen remains undetermined. What the library attached to individual cDNA molecules were unique molecular identifiers. TCRdb ran MiXCR on the RACE reads and lists one entry per CDR3 protein. The repertoire holds nearly 350,000 distinct CDR3 sequences, with around 7% as singletons. The CDR3 is 14 residues long. The V end lost 1 base, the J end lost 2 bases, and 8 bases lay between the germline ends. Time point indicated: patch test 1, 2 weeks after DPC sensitization. The treatment is: therapeutic diphenylcyclopropenone sensitization with weekly scalp DPC. Study-level results: Patch test scores rose with PT1 expanded TCR counts, a positive correlation.

The TCR originated in a young woman with alopecia areata. Some clones in this sample may be carry-over from other donors' samples. The sample was whole blood, taken in connection with sensitization to the hapten diphenylcyclopropenone (DPC). V and J are TRBV12-3 or TRBV12-4 and TRBJ1-2; D gene ambiguous. CDR3 sequence (DNA): TGTGCCAGCAGTTTAGAGGGCCGAAACTATGGCTACACCTTC. The encoded protein is CASSLEGRNYGYTF.